Presented here are 17 T cell receptor beta chains from one specimen sequenced in a study of control samples from healthy donors and cancer patients. Method: immunoSEQ multiplex PCR; TCRdb's copy keeps in-frame clones and lacks some. This table holds under 200,000 clones, roughly nine tenths found once. Sequenced: blood. These receptors were obtained from a woman aged 25 to 45 in good health.

The chain recombines TRBV2 with TRBJ2-1; 9 nucleotides agree with TRBD2. V shed 3 bases, J shed 5 bases, and the junction held 5 bases outside the gene matches. There are 15 residues in the CDR3. CDR1 is SNHLY and CDR2 is FYNNEI in the germline V gene. CDR3 protein: CASSDSGGGDNEQFF. The CDR3 coding sequence is TGTGCCAGCAGTGATAGCGGCGGGGGGGACAATGAGCAGTTCTTC.

The chain carries TRBV5-1 and TRBJ2-1, with D unclear. The CDR3 loop spans 15 amino acids. V was cut by 1 base and J by 5 bases, with 13 bases left in between. Germline V gives CDR1 SGHRS, CDR2 YFSETQ. The CDR3 is CASSLLSFWDNEQFF. DNA of the CDR3: TGCGCCAGCAGCTTGTTGTCGTTTTGGGACAATGAGCAGTTCTTC.

V is TRBV3-1 (or the pseudogene TRBV3-2) and J is TRBJ2-5; 7 nucleotides line up with TRBD2. The V gene's germline CDR1 is LGHDT and CDR2 YNNKEL (reference sequence). With V trimmed by 0 bases and J by 1 base, 2 bases remained unmatched. The CDR3 is 15 residues long. The chain's CDR3 is CASSQEGGRQETQYF. CDR3 in DNA: TGTGCCAGCAGCCAAGAGGGAGGGCGCCAAGAGACCCAGTACTTC.

The V and J genes are TRBV10-1 and TRBJ2-1; D uncertain. The CDR3 totals 15 residues. Germline V gene data show CDR1 as WNHNN and CDR2 as SYGVQD (reference sequence). The V end lost 3 bases, the J end lost 3 bases, and 12 bases lay between the germline ends. This chain's CDR3 is CASSDGYTNYNEQFF. CDR3 sequence (DNA): TGCGCCAGCAGTGATGGTTACACGAACTACAATGAGCAGTTCTTC.

V gene TRBV2 combines with J gene TRBJ2-1; the D gene is possibly TRBD1 (6 bases). Germline loops: CDR1 SNHLY, CDR2 FYNNEI. Trimming removed 0 bases from V and 9 bases from J, with 15 bases in between. The CDR3 runs to 15 residues. The CDR3 reads CASSEAVWGRSEQFF. The CDR3 DNA reads as TGTGCCAGCAGTGAAGCGGTGTGGGGGCGGTCTGAGCAGTTCTTC.

This clone was counted once. V and J are TRBV19 and TRBJ2-1; D unclear. V shed 5 bases and J shed 7 bases, with 6 bases lying between them. The germline gives CDR1 LNHDA, CDR2 SQIVND (reference sequence). The CDR3 covers 11 residues. DNA for the CDR3: TGTGCCAGTAGTTTATGGAATGAGCAGTTCTTC. The encoded protein is CASSLWNEQFF.

This clone was counted only a few times. Within the sample, other DNA sequences also encode this same CDR3. The chain has TRBV2 and TRBJ1-5; D is possibly TRBD1 (5 bases). The ends were cut back, 4 bases at V and 4 bases at J, with 5 bases in the middle. This CDR3 contains 12 residues. Per the germline V gene, CDR1 is SNHLY and CDR2 is FYNNEI. The CDR3 DNA is TGTGCCAGCAGTGCAGGGAATCAGCCCCAGCATTTT. As protein: CASSAGNQPQHF. Variable domain in full (rest from reference TRBV2 and TRBJ1-5): EPEVTQTPSHQVTQMGQEVILRCVPISNHLYFYWYRQILGQKVEFLVSFYNNEISEKSEIFDDQFSVERPDGSNFTLKIRSTKLEDSAMYFCASSAGNQPQHFGDGTRLSIL.

The genes are TRBV28 and TRBJ1-1; 8 bases match TRBD1. Trimming cost V 6 bases and J 2 bases; bases outside gene matches: 8. CDR1 MDHEN and CDR2 SYDVKM come from the germline V gene. The CDR3 is made up of 15 amino acids. The CDR3 DNA reads as TGTGCCAGCAGCCCAGGGGGCGCGGGAAACACTGAAGCTTTCTTT. Residues: CASSPGGAGNTEAFF.

The chain uses TRBV6-4 and TRBJ2-3; unclear D gene. V lost 5 bases, J lost 2 bases, and 8 bases lay in between. The CDR3 runs to 13 residues. CDR1 is MRHNA, CDR2 SNTAGT, per germline. CDR3 protein: CASSRLVTDTQYF. In nucleotides, the CDR3 is TGTGCCAGCAGTCGGCTAGTCACAGATACGCAGTATTTT.

The chain carries TRBV28 and TRBJ2-2; 12 bases are a match to TRBD2. CDR1 is MDHEN, CDR2 SYDVKM, per germline. The CDR3 has 16 amino acids. V trimming: 5 bases; J trimming: 5 bases; junction bases outside the gene matches: 6. This CDR3 reads CASSRLAGVGTGELFF. In nucleotides, the CDR3 is TGTGCCAGCAGTCGACTAGCGGGAGTCGGGACCGGGGAGCTGTTTTTT.

V gene TRBV12-3 or TRBV12-4 combines with J gene TRBJ2-7; D is undetermined. V lost 1 base, J lost 0 bases, and 4 bases lay in between. The CDR3 runs 13 residues. The CDR3 DNA follows: TGTGCCAGCAGTTTAGGCCGCTCCTACGAGCAGTACTTC. Residues: CASSLGRSYEQYF.

CDR3 residues: CASSNYGYEQYF. The CDR3, as DNA: TGTGCCAGCAGTAACTACGGGTACGAGCAGTACTTC. The chain combines TRBV28 with TRBJ2-7; D remains ambiguous. This CDR3 is built from 12 residues. V dropped 5 bases and J dropped 4 bases, with 9 bases sitting between them. The germline V gene encodes CDR1 MDHEN and CDR2 SYDVKM.

V is TRBV28 and J is TRBJ1-4; possible D gene TRBD1, 6 bases. Germline CDR1 reads MDHEN; CDR2 reads SYDVKM. V shed 3 bases and J shed 8 bases, with 16 bases lying between them. The CDR3 has 15 residues. CDR3 nucleotide sequence: TGTGCCAGCAGTTTCGGGGCAGGGGAGGCGGAAAAACTGTTTTTT. Amino acid sequence: CASSFGAGEAEKLFF.

This rearrangement joins TRBV18 to TRBJ2-5; the D call may be TRBD1 or TRBD2 (5 bases each). V was shortened by 5 bases and J by 1 base, with 8 bases between the two germline ends. Germline V CDR1 and CDR2: KGHSH, LQKENI. This CDR3 region has 13 residues. This CDR3 reads CASSGTAQETQYF. The CDR3 DNA follows: TGTGCCAGCTCAGGGACGGCCCAAGAGACCCAGTACTTC.

This clone came up a few times. The rearrangement joins TRBV20-1 to TRBJ1-4; TRBD1 aligns across 7 bases. Germline CDR1 DFQATT, CDR2 SNEGSKA (reference sequence). The trim removed 3 bases at V and 6 bases at J, leaving 4 bases unmatched. The CDR3 totals 13 residues. In DNA form, the CDR3 reads TGCAGTGCTAGTGAAGGGGGCCATGAAAAACTGTTTTTT. Encoded protein: CSASEGGHEKLFF.

The table lists this clone with a count of one. V gene TRBV6-6 combines with J gene TRBJ2-7; TRBD1 aligns across 8 bases. The CDR3 spans 15 residues. The trim removed 5 bases at V and 0 bases at J, leaving 6 bases unmatched. Germline V lookup: CDR1 MNHNY, CDR2 SVGAGI (reference sequence). CDR3 nucleotide sequence: TGTGCCAGCAGTGACAGGGGACGGGCCTCCTACGAGCAGTACTTC. This translates into CASSDRGRASYEQYF.

The chain is built from TRBV12-3 or TRBV12-4 and TRBJ1-1; 8 nucleotides align to TRBD1. With 3 bases clipped from V and 11 bases from J, the junction kept 5 bases outside the gene matches. The CDR3 length is 12 residues. The CDR3 region has the DNA TGTGCCAGCAGTTTTGACAGGGGAGATGCTTTCTTT. Translated, it gives CASSFDRGDAFF.